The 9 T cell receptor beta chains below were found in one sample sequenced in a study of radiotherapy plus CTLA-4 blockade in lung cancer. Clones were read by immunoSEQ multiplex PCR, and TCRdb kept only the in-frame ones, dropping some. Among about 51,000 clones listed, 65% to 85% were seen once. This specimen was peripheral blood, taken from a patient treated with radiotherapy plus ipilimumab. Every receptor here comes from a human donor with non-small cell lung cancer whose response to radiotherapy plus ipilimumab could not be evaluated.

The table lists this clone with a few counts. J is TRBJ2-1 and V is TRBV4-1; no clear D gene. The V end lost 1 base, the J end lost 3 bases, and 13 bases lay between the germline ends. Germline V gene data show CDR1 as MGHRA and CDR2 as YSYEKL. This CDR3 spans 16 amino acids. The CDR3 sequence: CASSQATQTNYNEQFF. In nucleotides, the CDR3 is TGCGCCAGCAGCCAAGCGACCCAAACTAACTACAATGAGCAGTTCTTC.

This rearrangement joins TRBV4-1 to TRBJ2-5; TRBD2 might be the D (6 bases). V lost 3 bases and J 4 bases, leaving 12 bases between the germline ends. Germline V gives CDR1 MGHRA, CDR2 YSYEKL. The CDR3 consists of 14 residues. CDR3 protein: CASSQRRDGETQYF. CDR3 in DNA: TGCGCCAGCAGCCAGAGGCGGGACGGAGAGACCCAGTACTTC.

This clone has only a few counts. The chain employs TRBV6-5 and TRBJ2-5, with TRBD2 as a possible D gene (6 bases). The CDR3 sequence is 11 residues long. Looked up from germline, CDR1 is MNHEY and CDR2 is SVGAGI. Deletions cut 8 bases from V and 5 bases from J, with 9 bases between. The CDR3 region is CASLRGETQYF. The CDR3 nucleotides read TGTGCCAGCTTACGGGGGGAGACCCAGTACTTC.

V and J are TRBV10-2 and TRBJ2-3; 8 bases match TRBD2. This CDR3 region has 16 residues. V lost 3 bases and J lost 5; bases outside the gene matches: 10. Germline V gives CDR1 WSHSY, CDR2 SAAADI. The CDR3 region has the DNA TGCGCCAGCAGTGACGGGTATCGGGGGGGCGGAGATACGCAGTATTTT. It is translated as CASSDGYRGGGDTQYF.

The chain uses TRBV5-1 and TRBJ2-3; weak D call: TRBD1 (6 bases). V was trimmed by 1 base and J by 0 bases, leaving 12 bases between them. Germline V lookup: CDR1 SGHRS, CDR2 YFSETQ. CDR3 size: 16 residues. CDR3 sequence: CASSLTGWTSTDTQYF. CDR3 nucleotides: TGCGCCAGCAGCTTGACAGGGTGGACTAGCACAGATACGCAGTATTTT. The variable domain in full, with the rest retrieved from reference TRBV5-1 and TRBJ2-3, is KAGVTQTPRYLIKTRGQQVTLSCSPISGHRSVSWYQQTPGQGLQFLFEYFSETQRNKGNFPGRFSGRQFSNSRSEMNVSTLELGDSALYLCASSLTGWTSTDTQYFGPGTRLTVL.

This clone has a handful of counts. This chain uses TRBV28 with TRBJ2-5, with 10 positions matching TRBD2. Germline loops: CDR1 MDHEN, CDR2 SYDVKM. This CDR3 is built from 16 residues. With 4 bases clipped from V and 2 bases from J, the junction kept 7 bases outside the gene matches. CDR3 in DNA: TGTGCCAGCAGTTCTCCTAGCGGGGGTACTCAAGAGACCCAGTACTTC. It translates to CASSSPSGGTQETQYF.

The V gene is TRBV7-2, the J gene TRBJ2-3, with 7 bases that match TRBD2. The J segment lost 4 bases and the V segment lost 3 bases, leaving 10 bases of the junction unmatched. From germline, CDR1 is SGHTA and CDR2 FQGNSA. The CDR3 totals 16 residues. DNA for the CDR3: TGTGCCAGCAGCTTCAGCGGGGTGGGGTTCCCAGATACGCAGTATTTT. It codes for CASSFSGVGFPDTQYF.

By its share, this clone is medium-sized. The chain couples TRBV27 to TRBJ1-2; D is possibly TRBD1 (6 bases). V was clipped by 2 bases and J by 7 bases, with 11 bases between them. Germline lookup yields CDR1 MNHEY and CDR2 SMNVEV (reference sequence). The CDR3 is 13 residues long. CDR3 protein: CASSLRGGGGYTF. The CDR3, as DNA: TGTGCCAGCAGTTTAAGGGGGGGTGGTGGCTACACCTTC.

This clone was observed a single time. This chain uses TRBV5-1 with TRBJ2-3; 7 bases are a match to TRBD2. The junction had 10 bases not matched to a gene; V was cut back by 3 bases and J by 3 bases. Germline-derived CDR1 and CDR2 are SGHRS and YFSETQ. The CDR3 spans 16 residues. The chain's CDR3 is CASSSGTTLQTDTQYF. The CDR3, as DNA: TGCGCCAGCAGCTCTGGGACTACCCTCCAAACAGATACGCAGTATTTT.